Shown below are 14 T cell receptor beta chains from a single sample sequenced in a study of blood T cells in healthy people across ages. Sample-barcoded 5' priming and a J-beta primer mix drove a second PCR of roughly 7 to 11 cycles. TCRdb re-derived calls from the 5' RACE reads in MiXCR, one entry per CDR3 protein. This repertoire shows about 640,000 distinct CDR3 sequences, roughly 58% found once; its top ten account for approximately 37%. The sequencing sample was made of blood. These receptors were obtained from a man in his sixties in good health.

This clonotype was detected only a few times. The rearrangement uses TRBV20-1 and TRBJ2-1, with TRBD2 matching 10 bases. The CDR3 totals 15 residues. Germline trimming cut 6 bases from V and 7 bases from J; bases unmatched to any gene: 12. In germline, CDR1 is DFQATT, CDR2 SNEGSKA (reference sequence). The CDR3 sequence: CSAKNSGGSGNEQFF. The CDR3, as DNA: TGCAGTGCAAAGAATAGCGGGGGGTCTGGGAATGAGCAGTTCTTC.

This clonotype was observed a few times. The chain has TRBV2 and TRBJ2-4; D is unresolved. Germline CDR1 reads SNHLY; CDR2 reads FYNNEI. The CDR3 has 14 amino acids. V lost 4 bases and J lost 0, with 7 bases in between. The chain's CDR3 is CASSVLIAKNIQYF. DNA for the CDR3: TGTGCCAGCAGTGTGTTAATAGCCAAAAACATTCAGTACTTC.

The chain carries TRBV7-6 and TRBJ1-4, with D uncertain. The CDR3 length is 13 residues. V shed 5 bases and J shed 5 bases, with 9 bases lying between them. Germline CDR1 SGHVS, CDR2 FNYEAQ. The CDR3 DNA reads TGTGCCAGCAGCCGCGACGAAAATGAAAAACTGTTTTTT. Its protein is CASSRDENEKLFF.

This chain connects TRBV12-3 or TRBV12-4 to TRBJ2-2, with 10 bases lining up with TRBD1. The CDR3 is 15 residues long. The V segment lost 3 bases and the J segment 6 bases; nucleotides outside the gene matches: 4. CDR3 protein: CASSLDRGLAGELFF. CDR3 DNA: TGTGCCAGCAGTTTGGACAGGGGGTTAGCCGGGGAGCTGTTTTTT.

This rearrangement joins TRBV6-6 to TRBJ2-2; 7 positions agree with TRBD1. With 5 bases clipped from V and 5 bases from J, the junction kept 2 bases outside the gene matches. Germline V gene data show CDR1 as MNHNY and CDR2 as SVGAGI (reference sequence). The length of the CDR3 is 13 residues. The CDR3 nucleotides read TGTGCCAGCAGTCCGGGACAGACCGGGGAGCTGTTTTTT. Translation: CASSPGQTGELFF.

Concerning this clonotype: One base away lies a much larger clone, so this may be a sequencing read error. The chain uses TRBV6-6 and TRBJ2-3; D tentatively fits TRBD1 or TRBD2 (6 bases each). The CDR3 runs 15 residues. Germline CDR1 is MNHNY and CDR2 is SVGAGI (reference sequence). CDR3 in amino acids: CVSSPRGPVTDTQYF. Written as DNA, the CDR3 is TGTGTCAGCAGCCCACGGGGGCCCGTCACAGATACGCAGTATTTT.

V gene TRBV15 combines with J gene TRBJ2-5; D remains ambiguous. Germline values: CDR1 LNHNV, CDR2 YYDKDF (reference sequence). Trimming left V 8 bases short and J 0 bases short, with 13 bases between. CDR3 size: 14 residues. The CDR3 loop reads CATGSRRDQETQYF. DNA of the CDR3: TGTGCCACCGGGTCCAGAAGGGACCAAGAGACCCAGTACTTC. Based on the CDR3 plus reference TRBV15 and TRBJ2-5, the full variable domain is DAMVIQNPRYQVTQFGKPVTLSCSQTLNHNVMYWYQQKSSQAPKLLFHYYDKDFNNEADTPDNFQSRRPNTSFCFLDIRSPGLGDTAMYLCATGSRRDQETQYFGPGTRLLVL.

This chain uses TRBV7-2 with TRBJ1-1; the D gene is possibly TRBD1 (6 bases). Between the trimmed V and J ends, which lost 5 bases and 2 bases, there was a span of 18 bases. The germline CDR1 and CDR2 sequences are SGHTA and FQGNSA. The CDR3 is 16 amino acids. CDR3 residues: CASSPLGGTLNTEAFF. DNA of the CDR3: TGTGCCAGCAGCCCCCTAGGGGGGACCCTCAACACTGAAGCTTTCTTT.

V and J are TRBV3-1 and TRBJ2-5; 14 bases align to TRBD2. J gave up 2 bases and V 0 bases, and 5 bases lay outside the gene matches. Germline V gives CDR1 LGHDT, CDR2 YNNKEL (reference sequence). This CDR3 has 18 amino acids. The CDR3 reads CASSQDRTSGGSQETQYF. Here the CDR3 DNA reads TGTGCCAGCAGCCAAGACCGGACTAGCGGGGGGTCACAAGAGACCCAGTACTTC.

This chain links TRBV28 with TRBJ2-1; D gene uncertain. V shed 3 bases and J shed 6 bases, with 6 bases lying between them. This CDR3 comprises 12 residues. Germline values: CDR1 MDHEN, CDR2 SYDVKM. The CDR3 reads CASSFDTNEQFF. CDR3 sequence (DNA): TGTGCCAGCAGTTTTGATACCAATGAGCAGTTCTTC.

The V and J genes are TRBV9 and TRBJ2-1; the D gene is possibly TRBD2 (6 bases). Germline values: CDR1 SGDLS, CDR2 YYNGEE. The CDR3 is 15 amino acids. The germline V and J ends were trimmed by 0 bases and 5 bases, with 12 bases remaining between them. CDR3 loop: CASSVAPRGNNEQFF. In nucleotides, the CDR3 is TGTGCCAGCAGCGTAGCCCCCCGGGGGAACAATGAGCAGTTCTTC.

V and J are TRBV20-1 and TRBJ1-2; tentative D call: TRBD1 (5 bases). This CDR3 comprises 14 residues. CDR1 and CDR2 from the germline V gene are DFQATT and SNEGSKA (reference sequence). Deletions cut 6 bases from V and 7 bases from J, with 21 bases between. In nucleotides, the CDR3 is TGCAGTGCCGGGCGTAAGGGGCTATCTCTTGGCTACACCTTC. It yields the protein CSAGRKGLSLGYTF.

The V call is TRBV6-1, the J call TRBJ1-2; 9 positions agree with TRBD1. V shed 4 bases, J shed 4 bases, and the junction held 16 bases outside the gene matches. This CDR3 region has 18 residues. CDR1 is MNHNS and CDR2 is SASEGT in the germline V gene. This CDR3 reads CASSAHPSTGTGTYGYTF. For the CDR3, the DNA is TGTGCCAGCAGTGCGCATCCGTCCACCGGGACAGGGACCTATGGCTACACCTTC.

The chain has TRBV18 and TRBJ2-5; D ambiguous. Gene TRBJ2-7 matches the end of the DNA better, so the J call may be wrong. Germline V gene data show CDR1 as KGHSH and CDR2 as LQKENI. This CDR3 has 14 residues. In nucleotides, the CDR3 is TGTGCCAGCGCGGCTGGCGGCAGTTACTACGAGCAGTACTTC. Translation gives CASAAGGSYYEQYF.